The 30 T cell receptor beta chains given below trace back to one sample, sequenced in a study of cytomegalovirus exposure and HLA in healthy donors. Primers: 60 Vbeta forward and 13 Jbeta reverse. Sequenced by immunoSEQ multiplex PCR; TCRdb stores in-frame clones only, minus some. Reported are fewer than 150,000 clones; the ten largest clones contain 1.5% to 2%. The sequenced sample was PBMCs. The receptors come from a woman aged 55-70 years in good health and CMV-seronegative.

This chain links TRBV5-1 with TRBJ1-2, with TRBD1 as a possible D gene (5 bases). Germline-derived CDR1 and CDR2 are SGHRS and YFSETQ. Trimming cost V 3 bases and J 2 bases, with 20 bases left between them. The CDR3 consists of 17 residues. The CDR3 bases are TGCGCCAGCAGCTGGACGACAGAATCCATCACGAACTATGGCTACACCTTC. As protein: CASSWTTESITNYGYTF.

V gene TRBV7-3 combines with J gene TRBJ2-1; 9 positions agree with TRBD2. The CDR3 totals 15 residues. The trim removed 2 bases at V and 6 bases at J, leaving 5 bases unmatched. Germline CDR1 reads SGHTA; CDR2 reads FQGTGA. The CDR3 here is CASSLLATSGNEQFF. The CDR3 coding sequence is TGTGCCAGCAGCTTACTGGCGACTAGCGGCAATGAGCAGTTCTTC.

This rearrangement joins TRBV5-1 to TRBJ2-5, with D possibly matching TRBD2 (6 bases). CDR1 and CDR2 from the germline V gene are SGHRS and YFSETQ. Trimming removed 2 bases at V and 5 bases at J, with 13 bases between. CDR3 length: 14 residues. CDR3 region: CASSFASDGETQYF. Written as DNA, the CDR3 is TGCGCCAGCAGCTTTGCTAGCGATGGTGAGACCCAGTACTTC.

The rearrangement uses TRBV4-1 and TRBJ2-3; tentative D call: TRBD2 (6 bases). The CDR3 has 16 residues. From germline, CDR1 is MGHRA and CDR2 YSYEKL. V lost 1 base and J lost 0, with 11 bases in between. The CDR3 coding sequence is TGCGCCAGCAGCCAAGTAGGCCTAGCGAGCACAGATACGCAGTATTTT. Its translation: CASSQVGLASTDTQYF.

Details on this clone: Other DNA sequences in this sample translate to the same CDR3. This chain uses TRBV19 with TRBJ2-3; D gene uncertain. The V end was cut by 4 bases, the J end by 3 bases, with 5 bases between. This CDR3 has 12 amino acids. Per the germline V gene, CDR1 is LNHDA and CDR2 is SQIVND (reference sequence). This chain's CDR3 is CASSRRTDTQYF. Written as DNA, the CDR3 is TGTGCCAGTAGTAGGCGGACAGATACGCAGTATTTT.

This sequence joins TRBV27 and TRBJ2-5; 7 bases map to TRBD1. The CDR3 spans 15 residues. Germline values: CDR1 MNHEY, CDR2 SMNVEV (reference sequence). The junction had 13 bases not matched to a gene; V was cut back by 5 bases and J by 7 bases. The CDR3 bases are TGTGCCAGCAGTAAAACCGGGACAGCGTCTGGGACCCAGTACTTC. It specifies CASSKTGTASGTQYF.

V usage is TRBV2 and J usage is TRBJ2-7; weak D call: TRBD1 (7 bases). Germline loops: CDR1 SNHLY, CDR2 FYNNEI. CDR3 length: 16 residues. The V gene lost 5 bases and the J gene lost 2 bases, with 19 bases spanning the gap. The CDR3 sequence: CASSFFGGGATYEQYF. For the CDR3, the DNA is TGTGCCAGCAGTTTCTTTGGAGGGGGCGCCACCTACGAGCAGTACTTC. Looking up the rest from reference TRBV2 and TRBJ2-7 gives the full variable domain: EPEVTQTPSHQVTQMGQEVILRCVPISNHLYFYWYRQILGQKVEFLVSFYNNEISEKSEIFDDQFSVERPDGSNFTLKIRSTKLEDSAMYFCASSFFGGGATYEQYFGPGTRLTVT.

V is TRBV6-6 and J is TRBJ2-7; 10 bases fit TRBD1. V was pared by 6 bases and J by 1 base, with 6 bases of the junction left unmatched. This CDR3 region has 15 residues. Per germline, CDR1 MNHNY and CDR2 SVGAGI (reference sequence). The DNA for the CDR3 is TGTGCCAGCAGGCCTCGGGACAGGGGATCCTACGAGCAGTACTTC. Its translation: CASRPRDRGSYEQYF.

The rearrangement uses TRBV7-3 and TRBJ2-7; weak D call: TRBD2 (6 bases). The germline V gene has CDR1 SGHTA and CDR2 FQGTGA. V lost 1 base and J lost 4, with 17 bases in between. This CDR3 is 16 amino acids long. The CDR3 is CASSLIGGAERYEQYF. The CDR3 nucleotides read TGTGCCAGCAGCTTAATCGGAGGGGCGGAGAGGTACGAGCAGTACTTC. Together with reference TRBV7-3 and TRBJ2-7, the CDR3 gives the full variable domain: GAGVSQTPSNKVTEKGKYVELRCDPISGHTALYWYRQSLGQGPEFLIYFQGTGAADDSGLPNDRFFAVRPEGSVSTLKIQRTERGDSAVYLCASSLIGGAERYEQYFGPGTRLTVT.

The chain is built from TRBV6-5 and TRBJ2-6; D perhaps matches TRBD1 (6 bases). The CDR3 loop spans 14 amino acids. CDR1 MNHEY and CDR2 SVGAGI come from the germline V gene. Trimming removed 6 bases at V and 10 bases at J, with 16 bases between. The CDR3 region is CASRRTRGGNVLTF. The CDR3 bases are TGTGCCAGCAGACGGACCCGAGGGGGAAACGTCCTGACTTTC.

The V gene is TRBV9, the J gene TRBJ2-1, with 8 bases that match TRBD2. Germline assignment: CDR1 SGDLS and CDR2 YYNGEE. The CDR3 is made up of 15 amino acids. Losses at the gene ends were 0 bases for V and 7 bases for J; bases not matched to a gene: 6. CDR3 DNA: TGTGCCAGCAGCGTAGCAGCGGGAGTCCTTAATGAGCAGTTCTTC. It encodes CASSVAAGVLNEQFF.

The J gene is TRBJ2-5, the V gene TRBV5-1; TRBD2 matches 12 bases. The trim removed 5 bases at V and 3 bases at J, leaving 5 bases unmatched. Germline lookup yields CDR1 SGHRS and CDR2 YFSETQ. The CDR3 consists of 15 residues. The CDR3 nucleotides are TGCGCCAGCAGTAGATCTAGCGGGAGGGAAGAGACCCAGTACTTC. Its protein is CASSRSSGREETQYF. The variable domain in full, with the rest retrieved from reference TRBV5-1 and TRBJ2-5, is KAGVTQTPRYLIKTRGQQVTLSCSPISGHRSVSWYQQTPGQGLQFLFEYFSETQRNKGNFPGRFSGRQFSNSRSEMNVSTLELGDSALYLCASSRSSGREETQYFGPGTRLLVL.

The CDR3 DNA reads as TGCGCCAGCAGCTTGGCTGGGAGCGGGAGAGCATGGACCGGGGAGCTGTTTTTT. It encodes CASSLAGSGRAWTGELFF. This chain connects TRBV5-1 to TRBJ2-2; 8 bases line up with TRBD2. From germline, CDR1 is SGHRS and CDR2 YFSETQ. The CDR3 runs 18 residues. The ends lost 0 bases at V and 5 bases at J; junction bases unmatched: 12. Looking up the rest from reference TRBV5-1 and TRBJ2-2 gives the full variable domain: KAGVTQTPRYLIKTRGQQVTLSCSPISGHRSVSWYQQTPGQGLQFLFEYFSETQRNKGNFPGRFSGRQFSNSRSEMNVSTLELGDSALYLCASSLAGSGRAWTGELFFGEGSRLTVL.

This CDR3 is CASSIGGGDFYEQYF. In DNA, the CDR3 is TGTGCCAGTAGTATCGGGGGGGGCGATTTCTACGAGCAGTACTTC. V usage is TRBV19 and J usage is TRBJ2-7, with 8 positions matching TRBD2. The CDR3 length is 15 residues. Germline lookup yields CDR1 LNHDA and CDR2 SQIVND (reference sequence). V shed 3 bases, J shed 3 bases, and the junction held 7 bases outside the gene matches. Full variable domain (remainder filled in from reference TRBV19 and TRBJ2-7): DGGITQSPKYLFRKEGQNVTLSCEQNLNHDAMYWYRQDPGQGLRLIYYSQIVNDFQKGDIAEGYSVSREKKESFPLTVTSAQKNPTAFYLCASSIGGGDFYEQYFGPGTRLTVT.

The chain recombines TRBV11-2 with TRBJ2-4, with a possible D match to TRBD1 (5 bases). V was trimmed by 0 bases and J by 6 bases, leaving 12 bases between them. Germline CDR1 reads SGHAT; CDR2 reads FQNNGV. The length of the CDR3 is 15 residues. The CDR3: CASSLDRGHLNIQYF. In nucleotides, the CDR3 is TGTGCCAGCAGCTTAGATAGAGGACACCTAAACATTCAGTACTTC.

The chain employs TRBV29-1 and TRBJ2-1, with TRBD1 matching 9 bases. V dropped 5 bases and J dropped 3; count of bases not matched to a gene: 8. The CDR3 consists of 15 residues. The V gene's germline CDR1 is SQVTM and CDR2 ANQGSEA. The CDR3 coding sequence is TGCAGCGTTCAACCGGGACAGGGTAACTACAATGAGCAGTTCTTC. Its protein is CSVQPGQGNYNEQFF.

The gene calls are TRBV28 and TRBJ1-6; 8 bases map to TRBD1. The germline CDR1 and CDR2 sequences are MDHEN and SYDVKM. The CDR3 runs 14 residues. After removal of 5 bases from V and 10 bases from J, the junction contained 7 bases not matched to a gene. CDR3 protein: CASSGQGNVSPLHF. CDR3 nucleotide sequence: TGTGCCAGCAGTGGACAGGGAAACGTCTCACCCCTCCACTTT.

The CDR3 loop is CATSRDPLAGGSDTQYF. In DNA, the CDR3 is TGTGCCACCAGCAGAGATCCGTTAGCGGGAGGTTCAGATACGCAGTATTTT. The rearrangement joins TRBV15 to TRBJ2-3; TRBD2 agrees at 10 bases. From germline, CDR1 is LNHNV and CDR2 YYDKDF (reference sequence). The V gene end was trimmed by 0 bases and the J gene end by 4 bases; junction bases not matched to a gene: 7. CDR3 length equals 17 residues.

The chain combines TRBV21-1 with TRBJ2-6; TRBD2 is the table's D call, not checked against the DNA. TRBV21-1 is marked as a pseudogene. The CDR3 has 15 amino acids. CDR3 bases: TGTGCCAGCAGCGGGGGGAAATCTGGGGCCAACGTCCTGACTTTC. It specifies CASSGGKSGANVLTF.

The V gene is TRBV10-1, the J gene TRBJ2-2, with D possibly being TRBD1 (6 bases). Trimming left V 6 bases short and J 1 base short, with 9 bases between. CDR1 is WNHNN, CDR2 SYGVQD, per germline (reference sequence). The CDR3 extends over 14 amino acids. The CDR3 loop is CASRSGQNTGELFF. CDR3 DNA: TGCGCCAGCAGATCGGGACAGAACACCGGGGAGCTGTTTTTT.

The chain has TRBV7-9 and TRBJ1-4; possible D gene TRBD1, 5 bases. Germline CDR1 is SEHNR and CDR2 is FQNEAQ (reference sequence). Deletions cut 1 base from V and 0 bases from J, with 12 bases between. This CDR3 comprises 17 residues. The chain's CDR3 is CASSLGGRSTTNEKLFF. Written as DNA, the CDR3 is TGTGCCAGCAGCTTAGGGGGCAGAAGTACAACTAATGAAAAACTGTTTTTT.

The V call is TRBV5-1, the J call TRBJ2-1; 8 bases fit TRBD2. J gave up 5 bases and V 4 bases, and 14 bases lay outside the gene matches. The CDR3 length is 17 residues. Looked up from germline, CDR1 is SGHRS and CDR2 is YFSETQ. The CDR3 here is CASSRVTRGAPHNEQFF. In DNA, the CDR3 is TGCGCCAGCAGCCGGGTGACGCGGGGGGCCCCCCACAATGAGCAGTTCTTC.

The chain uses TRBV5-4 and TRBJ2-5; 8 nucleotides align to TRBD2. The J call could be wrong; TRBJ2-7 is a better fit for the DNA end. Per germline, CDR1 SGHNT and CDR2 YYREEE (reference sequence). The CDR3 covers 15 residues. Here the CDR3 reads CASSSGSGSSYEQYF. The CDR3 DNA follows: TGTGCCAGCAGCTCTGGAAGCGGGAGCTCCTACGAGCAGTACTTC.

The CDR3 spells CASSLPGREKLFF. For the CDR3, the DNA is TGTGCCAGCAGTTTACCAGGGAGGGAAAAACTGTTTTTT. The chain has TRBV28 and TRBJ1-4; tentatively, D is TRBD1 (5 bases). This CDR3 is 13 amino acids long. CDR1 and CDR2 from the germline V gene are MDHEN and SYDVKM. With 2 bases removed from V and 8 bases from J, the gap between germline ends came to 9 bases. Complete variable domain (other parts from reference TRBV28 and TRBJ1-4): DVKVTQSSRYLVKRTGEKVFLECVQDMDHENMFWYRQDPGLGLRLIYFSYDVKMKEKGDIPEGYSVSREKKERFSLILESASTNQTSMYLCASSLPGREKLFFGSGTQLSVL.

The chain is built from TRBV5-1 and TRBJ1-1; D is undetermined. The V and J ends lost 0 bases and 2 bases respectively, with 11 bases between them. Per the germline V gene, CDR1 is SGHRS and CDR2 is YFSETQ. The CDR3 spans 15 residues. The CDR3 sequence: CASSLVRGLNTEAFF. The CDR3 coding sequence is TGCGCCAGCAGCTTGGTGCGGGGATTAAACACTGAAGCTTTCTTT.

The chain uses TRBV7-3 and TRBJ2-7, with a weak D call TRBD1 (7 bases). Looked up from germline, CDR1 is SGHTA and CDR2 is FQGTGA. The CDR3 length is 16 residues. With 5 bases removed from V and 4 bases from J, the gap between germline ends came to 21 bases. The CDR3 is CASSKYQGGLVYEQYF. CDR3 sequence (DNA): TGTGCCAGCAGCAAGTATCAGGGGGGTCTGGTGTACGAGCAGTACTTC.

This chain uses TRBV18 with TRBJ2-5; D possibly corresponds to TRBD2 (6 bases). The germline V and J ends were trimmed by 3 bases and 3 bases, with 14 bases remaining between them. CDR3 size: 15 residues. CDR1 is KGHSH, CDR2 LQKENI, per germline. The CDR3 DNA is TGTGCCAGCTCACCCTTCACCACGGGGGAAGAGACCCAGTACTTC. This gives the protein CASSPFTTGEETQYF.

The CDR3 sequence: CASSVTGFKDQPQHF. The CDR3 DNA follows: TGTGCCAGCAGTGTAACAGGTTTCAAGGATCAGCCCCAGCATTTT. This sequence joins TRBV6-1 and TRBJ1-5, with D maybe TRBD1 (5 bases). In germline, CDR1 is MNHNS, CDR2 SASEGT. Trimming took off 4 bases at V and 5 bases at J, with 15 bases between the two ends. This CDR3 is built from 15 residues.

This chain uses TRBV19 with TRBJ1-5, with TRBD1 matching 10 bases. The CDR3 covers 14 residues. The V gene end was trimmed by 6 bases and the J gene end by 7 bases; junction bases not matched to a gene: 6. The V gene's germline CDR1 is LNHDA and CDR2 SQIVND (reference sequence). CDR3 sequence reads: CASSRDRGGQPQHF. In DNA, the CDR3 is TGTGCCAGTAGCCGGGACAGGGGTGGACAGCCCCAGCATTTT.

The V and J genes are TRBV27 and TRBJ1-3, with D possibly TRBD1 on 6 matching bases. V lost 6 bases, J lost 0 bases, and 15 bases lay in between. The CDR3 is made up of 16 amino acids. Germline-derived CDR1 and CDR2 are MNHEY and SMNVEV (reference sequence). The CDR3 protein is CASSPTVGASGNTIYF. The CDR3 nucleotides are TGTGCCAGCAGCCCTACGGTGGGGGCCTCTGGAAACACCATATATTTT.